The present TCR beta chain was sequenced within a study of PD-1 blockade in classical Hodgkin lymphoma. This CDR3 comprises 15 residues. CDR1 and CDR2 from the germline V gene are MNHEY and SVGAGI. With 2 bases clipped from V and 3 bases from J, the junction kept 5 bases outside the gene matches. TCRdb keeps only in-frame clones here, not all; method: immunoSEQ multiplex PCR. The data hold about 9,600 clones, with 92% observed a single time. Exposure to brentuximab vedotin varied, and each patient had relapsed following autologous stem cell transplantation. Relative to its sample, this clone is large.

The source of this sequence is a human donor with classical Hodgkin lymphoma. The sequences come from peripheral blood mononuclear cells (PBMCs), collected at baseline. The V call is TRBV6-5, the J call TRBJ2-7; 9 nucleotides match TRBD1. CDR3 DNA sequence: TGTGCCAGCAGTTACACGGACAGGGGAATCTACGAGCAGTACTTC. Its protein is CASSYTDRGIYEQYF.